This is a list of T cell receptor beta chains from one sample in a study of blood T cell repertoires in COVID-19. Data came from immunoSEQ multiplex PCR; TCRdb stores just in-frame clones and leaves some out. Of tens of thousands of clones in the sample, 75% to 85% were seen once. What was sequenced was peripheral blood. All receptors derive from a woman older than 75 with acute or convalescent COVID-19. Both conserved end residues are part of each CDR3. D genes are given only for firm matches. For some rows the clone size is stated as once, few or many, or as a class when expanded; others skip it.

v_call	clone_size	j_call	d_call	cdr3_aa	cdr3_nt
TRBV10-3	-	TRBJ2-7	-	CAISQGYEQYF	TGTGCCATCTCCCAGGGCTACGAGCAGTACTTC
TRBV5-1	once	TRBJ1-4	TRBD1	CASSSQGTGEKLFF	TGCGCCAGCAGTTCACAGGGGACGGGTGAAAAACTGTTTTTT
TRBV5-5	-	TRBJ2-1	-	CASSLGLIAPPYNEQFF	TGTGCCAGCAGCTTGGGCCTTATCGCGCCCCCCTACAATGAGCAGTTCTTC
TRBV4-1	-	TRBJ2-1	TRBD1	CASSRPGQGVEQFF	TGCGCCAGCAGCCGACCGGGACAGGGGGTCGAGCAGTTCTTC
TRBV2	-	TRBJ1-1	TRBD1	CASSEVPGGKAFF	TGTGCCAGCAGTGAAGTTCCAGGGGGGAAAGCTTTCTTT
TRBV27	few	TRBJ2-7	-	CASSFSPRANSYEQYF	TGTGCCAGCAGTTTCAGTCCCCGAGCGAACTCCTACGAGCAGTACTTC
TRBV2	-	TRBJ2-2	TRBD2	CASSVSGRATGELFF	TGTGCCAGCAGTGTGAGCGGGAGAGCCACCGGGGAGCTGTTTTTT
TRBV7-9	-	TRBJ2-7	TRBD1	CASSFDRGGGYEQYF	TGTGCCAGCAGCTTCGACAGGGGAGGAGGGTACGAGCAGTACTTC
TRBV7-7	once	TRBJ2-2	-	CACSNTGELFF	TGTGCCTGTAGTAACACCGGGGAGCTGTTTTTT
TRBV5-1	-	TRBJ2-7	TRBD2	CASSLWTSGAYEQYF	TGCGCCAGCAGCCTCTGGACTAGCGGTGCCTACGAGCAGTACTTC
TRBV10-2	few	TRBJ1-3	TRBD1	CASRRGRGQVPGNTIYF	TGCGCCAGCAGAAGAGGTCGTGGACAGGTCCCTGGAAACACCATATATTTT
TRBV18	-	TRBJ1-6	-	CASSPEGTIGSPLHF	TGTGCCAGCTCACCAGAGGGAACAATCGGATCACCCCTCCACTTT
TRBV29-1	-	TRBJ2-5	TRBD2	CSVELAVQETQYF	TGCAGCGTTGAGCTAGCGGTCCAAGAGACCCAGTACTTC
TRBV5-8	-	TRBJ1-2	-	CASSWTPNYGYTF	TGTGCCAGCAGCTGGACACCTAACTATGGCTACACCTTC
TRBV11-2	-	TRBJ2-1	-	CASSSQGGTEQFF	TGTGCCAGCAGCTCCCAGGGGGGCACTGAGCAGTTCTTC
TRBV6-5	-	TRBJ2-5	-	CASSYSTAQNLETQYF	TGTGCCAGCAGTTACTCGACAGCCCAAAACCTAGAGACCCAGTACTTC
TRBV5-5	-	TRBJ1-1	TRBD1	CASSLVDRGNAEAFF	TGTGCCAGCAGCTTGGTGGACAGGGGGAACGCTGAAGCTTTCTTT
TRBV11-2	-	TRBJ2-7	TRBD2	CASRLTTSGSYEQYF	TGTGCCAGCAGACTTACTACTAGCGGATCCTACGAGCAGTACTTC
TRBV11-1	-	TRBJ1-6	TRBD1	CASKTGVVDSPLHF	TGTGCCAGCAAAACAGGGGTTGTTGATTCACCCCTCCACTTT
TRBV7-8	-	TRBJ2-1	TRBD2	CASSLRTSVPFF	TGTGCCAGCAGCCTCCGGACTAGCGTTCCGTTCTTC
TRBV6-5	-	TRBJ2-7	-	CASSANRVRTYEQYF	TGTGCCAGCAGCGCCAACAGGGTCCGGACCTACGAGCAGTACTTC
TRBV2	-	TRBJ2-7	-	CASSLTGYEQYF	TGTGCCAGCAGCCTGACGGGCTACGAGCAGTACTTC
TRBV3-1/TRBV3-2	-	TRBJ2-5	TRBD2	CASSRLAKETQYF	TGTGCCAGCAGTCGACTAGCGAAGGAGACCCAGTACTTC
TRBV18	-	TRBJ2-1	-	CASSPLGGGNEQFF	TGTGCCAGCTCACCACTAGGGGGAGGGAATGAGCAGTTCTTC
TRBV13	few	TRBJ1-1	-	CASSLEPQVTEAFF	TGTGCCAGCAGCTTAGAACCCCAGGTCACTGAAGCTTTCTTT
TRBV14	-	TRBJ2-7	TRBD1	CASSQEEQGRFYEQYF	TGTGCCAGCAGCCAGGAGGAACAGGGGCGCTTCTACGAGCAGTACTTC
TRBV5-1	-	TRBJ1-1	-	CASSEQGGTNTEAFF	TGCGCCAGCAGCGAACAGGGAGGGACCAACACTGAAGCTTTCTTT
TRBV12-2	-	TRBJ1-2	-	CASRFRTGCYGYTF	TGTGCAAGTCGCTTTAGGACAGGGTGCTATGGCTACACCTTC
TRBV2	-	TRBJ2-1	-	CASKWRLANEQFF	TGTGCCAGCAAATGGCGGCTAGCTAATGAGCAGTTCTTC
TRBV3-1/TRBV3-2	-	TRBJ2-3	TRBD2	CASSQVHGGADTQYF	TGTGCCAGCAGCCAAGTCCACGGGGGGGCAGATACGCAGTATTTT
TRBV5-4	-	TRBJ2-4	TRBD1	CASSLSQGAGIQYF	TGTGCCAGCAGCTTATCACAGGGGGCTGGCATTCAGTACTTC
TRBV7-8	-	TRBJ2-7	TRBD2	CASSLVLAGGYYEQYF	TGTGCCAGCAGCTTAGTACTAGCGGGGGGCTACTACGAGCAGTACTTC
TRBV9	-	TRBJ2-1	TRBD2	CASSHQTSGAGQFF	TGTGCCAGCAGCCATCAGACTAGCGGGGCGGGGCAGTTCTTC
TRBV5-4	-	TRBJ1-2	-	CASSLDRRNYGYTF	TGTGCCAGCAGCTTGGACAGACGTAACTATGGCTACACCTTC
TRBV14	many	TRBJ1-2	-	CASSLRATGIDGYTF	TGTGCCAGCAGCCTAAGGGCCACAGGAATAGATGGCTACACCTTC
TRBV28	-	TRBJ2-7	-	CASSLGRGQYF	TGTGCCAGCAGTCTAGGGAGAGGGCAGTACTTC
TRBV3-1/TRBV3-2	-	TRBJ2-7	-	CASSQARLAHEQYF	TGTGCCAGCAGCCAAGCCCGGCTAGCCCACGAGCAGTACTTC
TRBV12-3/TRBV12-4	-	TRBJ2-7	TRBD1	CASRTGQRYEQYF	TGTGCCAGCAGGACGGGACAGCGCTACGAGCAGTACTTC
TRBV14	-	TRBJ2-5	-	CASSQDLRETQYF	TGTGCCAGCAGCCAGGACTTGAGAGAGACCCAGTACTTC
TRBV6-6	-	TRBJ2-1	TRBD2	CASRNPSGGWSEQFF	TGTGCCAGCAGGAACCCTAGCGGAGGTTGGAGTGAGCAGTTCTTC
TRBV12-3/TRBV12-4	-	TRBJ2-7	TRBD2	CASTQKAGVQQYF	TGTGCCAGCACCCAAAAGGCGGGGGTCCAGCAGTACTTC
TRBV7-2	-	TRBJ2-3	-	CASSLEGRLLTDTQYF	TGTGCCAGCAGCTTAGAAGGGCGACTACTCACAGATACGCAGTATTTT
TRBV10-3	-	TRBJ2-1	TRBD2	CAISARGDNEQFF	TGTGCCATCAGTGCACGGGGGGACAATGAGCAGTTCTTC
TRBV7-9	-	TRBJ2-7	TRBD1	CASSTGQGLEQYF	TGTGCCAGCAGCACCGGACAGGGGTTAGAGCAGTACTTC
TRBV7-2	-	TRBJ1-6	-	CASSSGRTNNSPLHF	TGTGCCAGCAGCTCCGGACGGACTAATAATTCACCCCTCCACTTT
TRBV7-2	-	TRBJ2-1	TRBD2	CASSFWREYEQFF	TGTGCCAGCAGCTTTTGGCGGGAGTATGAGCAGTTCTTC
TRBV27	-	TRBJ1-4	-	CASSMLPLGEKLFF	TGTGCCAGCAGTATGCTGCCACTAGGTGAAAAACTGTTTTTT
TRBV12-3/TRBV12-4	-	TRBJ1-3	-	CASSTRRSIYF	TGTGCCAGCAGTACTCGGAGGTCCATATATTTT
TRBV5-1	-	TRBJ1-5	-	CASRAEINQPQHF	TGCGCCAGCAGGGCGGAGATCAATCAGCCCCAGCATTTT